This T cell receptor beta chain was sequenced during a study of CD8 T cells in ankylosing spondylitis. The study, taken as a whole, reports: Within ankylosing spondylitis blood, a TCR beta motif made up of under 10 highly homologous variants appeared to be characteristic.

The CDR3 runs 14 residues. V lost 3 bases and J lost 8; bases outside the gene matches: 7. Comments on this clonotype: Its antigen is unknown.

TCRdb reprocessed the 5' RACE reads via MiXCR and lists one record per CDR3 protein. The sample yields some 700,000 distinct CDR3 sequences, under 20% seen once. This chain links TRBV12-3 or TRBV12-4 with TRBJ2-4, with 7 bases that match TRBD2. The TCR originated in a male donor with ankylosing spondylitis. The sample taken for sequencing was blood, either unsorted or a sorted T cell fraction (not recorded which). In nucleotides, the CDR3 is TGTGCCAGCAGTTTGTTTGCTCGGGGGGACATTCAGTACTTC. This gives the protein CASSLFARGDIQYF.